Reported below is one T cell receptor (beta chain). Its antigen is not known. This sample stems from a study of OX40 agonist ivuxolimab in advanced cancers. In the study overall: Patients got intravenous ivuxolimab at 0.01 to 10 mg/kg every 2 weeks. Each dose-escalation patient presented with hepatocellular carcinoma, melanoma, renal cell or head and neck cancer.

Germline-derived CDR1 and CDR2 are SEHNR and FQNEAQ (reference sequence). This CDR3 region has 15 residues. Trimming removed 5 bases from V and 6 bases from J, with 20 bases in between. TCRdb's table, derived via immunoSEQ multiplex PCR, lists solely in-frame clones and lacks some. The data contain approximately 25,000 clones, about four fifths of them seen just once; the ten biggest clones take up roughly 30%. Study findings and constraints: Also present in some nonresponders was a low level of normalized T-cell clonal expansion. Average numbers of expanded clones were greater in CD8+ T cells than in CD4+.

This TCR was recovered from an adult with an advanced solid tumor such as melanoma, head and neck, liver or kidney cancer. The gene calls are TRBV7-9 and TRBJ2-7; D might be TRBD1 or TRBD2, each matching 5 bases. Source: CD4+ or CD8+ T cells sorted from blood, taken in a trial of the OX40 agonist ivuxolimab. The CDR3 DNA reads TGTGCCAGCAGCCCTTGGGGTTCAGGGAGTCGCGAGCAGTACTTC. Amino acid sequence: CASSPWGSGSREQYF.